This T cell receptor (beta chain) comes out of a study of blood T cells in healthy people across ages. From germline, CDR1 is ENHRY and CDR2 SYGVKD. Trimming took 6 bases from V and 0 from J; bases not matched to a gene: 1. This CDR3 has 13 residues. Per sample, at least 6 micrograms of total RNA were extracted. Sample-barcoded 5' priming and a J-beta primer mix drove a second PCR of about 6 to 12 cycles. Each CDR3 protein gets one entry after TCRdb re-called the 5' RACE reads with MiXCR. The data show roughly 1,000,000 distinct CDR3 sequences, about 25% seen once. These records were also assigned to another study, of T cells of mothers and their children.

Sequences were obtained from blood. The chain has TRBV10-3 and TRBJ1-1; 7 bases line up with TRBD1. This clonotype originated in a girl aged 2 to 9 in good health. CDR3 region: CAIRTGMNTEAFF. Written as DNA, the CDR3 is TGTGCCATCAGGACAGGGATGAACACTGAAGCTTTCTTT.